Below, 23 T cell receptor beta chains from the same sample are listed, as sequenced in a study of cytomegalovirus exposure and HLA in healthy donors. Amplification used 60 Vbeta primers and 13 Jbeta primers. Sequenced by immunoSEQ multiplex PCR; TCRdb stores in-frame clones only, minus some. The sample comprises 140,000 to 150,000 clones, around 79% of which are singletons, and 1.5% to 2% rests with the top ten. Sequenced sample: PBMCs. These receptors all stem from a woman aged 25 to 45 in good health and CMV-seronegative.

The V call is TRBV27, the J call TRBJ2-6; possibly TRBD1 for D (7 bases). The V end was cut by 3 bases, the J end by 2 bases, with 14 bases between. The germline CDR1 and CDR2 sequences are MNHEY and SMNVEV (reference sequence). The CDR3 consists of 17 residues. DNA of the CDR3: TGTGCCAGCAGTTTCGTGGGCAGGGGGGCTGGGGCCAACGTCCTGACTTTC. Its translation is CASSFVGRGAGANVLTF.

This chain uses TRBV27 with TRBJ2-5; 7 positions match TRBD2. Germline lookup yields CDR1 MNHEY and CDR2 SMNVEV (reference sequence). This CDR3 is built from 11 residues. V lost 6 bases to trimming and J lost 8 bases; unmatched junction nucleotides: 3. The CDR3 is CASSPGGTQYF. CDR3 DNA sequence: TGTGCCAGCAGCCCGGGGGGAACCCAGTACTTC.

This clone was picked up a small number of times. V is TRBV11-2 and J is TRBJ1-1, with TRBD1 matching 8 bases. Germline CDR1 reads SGHAT; CDR2 reads FQNNGV. There are 17 residues in the CDR3. V dropped 3 bases and J dropped 8; count of bases not matched to a gene: 17. The chain's CDR3 is CASSFGMLFGTGDEAFF. The CDR3, as DNA: TGTGCCAGCAGCTTTGGAATGCTTTTTGGGACAGGCGACGAAGCTTTCTTT.

With regard to this clone: The DNA is left out, because the CDR3 cannot be placed on it with certainty; the CDR3 is given as TCRdb lists it. The chain is built from TRBV4-1 and TRBJ2-3; TRBD2, as called in the table, went unchecked against the DNA. Germline assignment: CDR1 MGHRA and CDR2 YSYEKL. Both ends counted, the CDR3 spans 14 residues. The CDR3 is CASSSSWGEDTQYF.

The chain joins TRBV9 to TRBJ2-3, with 12 bases fitting TRBD2. CDR1 is SGDLS, CDR2 YYNGEE, per germline. The CDR3 loop spans 16 amino acids. J gave up 1 base and V 2 bases, and 2 bases lay outside the gene matches. The CDR3 reads CASSVSSGGGTDTQYF. CDR3 bases: TGTGCCAGCAGCGTTTCTAGCGGGGGGGGCACAGATACGCAGTATTTT.

The chain joins TRBV9 to TRBJ2-7; the D gene is possibly TRBD1 (6 bases). The CDR3 is 15 residues long. V lost 0 bases, J lost 3 bases, and 13 bases lay in between. The germline V gene encodes CDR1 SGDLS and CDR2 YYNGEE. CDR3 DNA: TGTGCCAGCAGCGTAGCGTCAGGGGCCTACTACGAGCAGTACTTC. Translation gives CASSVASGAYYEQYF.

The chain links TRBV30 to TRBJ2-3; D possibly corresponds to TRBD2 (7 bases). The germline CDR1 and CDR2 sequences are GTSNPN and SVGIG (reference sequence). The CDR3 is 17 amino acids. Trimming removed 2 bases from V and 5 bases from J, with 23 bases in between. CDR3 residues: CAWSSLVGGPSGDTQYF. The CDR3 DNA is TGTGCCTGGAGTTCATTGGTCGGGGGGCCCTCCGGAGATACGCAGTATTTT.

The gene calls are TRBV7-9 and TRBJ1-2, with no clear D. The CDR3 spans 14 residues. The germline CDR1 and CDR2 sequences are SEHNR and FQNEAQ (reference sequence). V was pared by 1 base and J by 7 bases, with 13 bases between. The CDR3: CASSLVSTVAGYTF. The DNA of the CDR3 is TGTGCCAGCAGCTTAGTATCCACAGTTGCTGGCTACACCTTC.

This clone is a singleton in its sample. The chain is built from TRBV9 and TRBJ1-3; no clear D. Germline V CDR1 and CDR2: SGDLS, YYNGEE. Deletions cut 0 bases from V and 1 base from J, with 11 bases between. This CDR3 comprises 16 residues. The CDR3 sequence is CASSVGGKLSGNTIYF. In DNA, the CDR3 is TGTGCCAGCAGCGTAGGCGGAAAGCTTTCTGGAAACACCATATATTTT.

The J gene is TRBJ1-1, the V gene TRBV27, with D maybe TRBD1 (5 bases). V shed 6 bases and J shed 2 bases, with 13 bases lying between them. Germline V gives CDR1 MNHEY, CDR2 SMNVEV (reference sequence). This CDR3 contains 14 residues. The DNA of the CDR3 is TGTGCCAGCAGCCCGGGACTCAGAAACACTGAAGCTTTCTTT. It codes for CASSPGLRNTEAFF.

This chain links TRBV19 with TRBJ2-5; TRBD2 aligns across 7 bases. The CDR3 length is 13 residues. J gave up 4 bases and V 11 bases, and 10 bases lay outside the gene matches. Germline V CDR1 and CDR2: LNHDA, SQIVND (reference sequence). CDR3 sequence reads: CASNGGGVETQYF. In DNA form, the CDR3 reads TGTGCCTCGAACGGGGGAGGGGTAGAGACCCAGTACTTC.

CDR3 sequence (DNA): TGTGCCAGTAGTAACCTCGGGAGCGGCTATGGCTACACCTTC. This sequence encodes CASSNLGSGYGYTF. The chain carries TRBV19 and TRBJ1-2; D not certain. The CDR3 runs 14 residues. V shed 4 bases and J shed 4 bases, with 13 bases lying between them. Germline CDR1 is LNHDA and CDR2 is SQIVND (reference sequence). The full variable domain, rest sourced from reference TRBV19 and TRBJ1-2, is DGGITQSPKYLFRKEGQNVTLSCEQNLNHDAMYWYRQDPGQGLRLIYYSQIVNDFQKGDIAEGYSVSREKKESFPLTVTSAQKNPTAFYLCASSNLGSGYGYTFGSGTRLTVV.

This chain joins TRBV29-1 and TRBJ1-3, with 7 positions matching TRBD1. Trimming at V came to 1 base and at J to 4 bases, leaving 19 bases not matched to a gene. In germline, CDR1 is SQVTM, CDR2 ANQGSEA. The CDR3 spans 19 residues. CDR3 amino acids: CSVEVGPNRGTWGGNTIYF. The CDR3 coding sequence is TGCAGCGTTGAAGTTGGCCCTAACAGGGGAACATGGGGCGGAAACACCATATATTTT.

V usage is TRBV7-9 and J usage is TRBJ2-7; the D is unclear. Germline V gives CDR1 SEHNR, CDR2 FQNEAQ (reference sequence). This CDR3 contains 14 residues. V lost 1 base and J 7 bases, leaving 14 bases between the germline ends. The CDR3, as DNA: TGTGCCAGCAGCTTAGAACAAGGCAGGTGGGAGCAGTACTTC. Its translation: CASSLEQGRWEQYF.

About this clone itself: One end of the junction fails to match germline, which may point to a read error. J is TRBJ2-2 and V is TRBV27; TRBD1 matches at 9 bases. Germline CDR1 is MNHEY and CDR2 is SMNVEV (reference sequence). The CDR3 loop spans 17 amino acids. The CDR3 here is CVSSPGTGGANTGELFF. For the CDR3, the DNA is TGTGTCAGCAGTCCGGGCACAGGGGGCGCGAACACCGGGGAGCTGTTTTTT.

The J gene is TRBJ2-2, the V gene TRBV6-1; tentatively, D is TRBD1 (5 bases). Germline lookup yields CDR1 MNHNS and CDR2 SASEGT. The germline V and J ends were trimmed by 6 bases and 5 bases, with 10 bases remaining between them. The CDR3 has 13 amino acids. CDR3: CASRLQGTGELFF. The DNA for the CDR3 is TGTGCCAGCAGACTCCAGGGAACCGGGGAGCTGTTTTTT.

The chain uses TRBV5-8 and TRBJ1-1; no definite D call. The CDR3 has 11 residues. Trimming cost V 6 bases and J 6 bases, with 9 bases left between them. CDR1 SGHTS and CDR2 YDEGEE come from the germline V gene. CDR3 coding DNA: TGTGCCAGCACCCTTGGCCCTGAAGCTTTCTTT. Translation: CASTLGPEAFF.

The CDR3 loop is CASNDQGALGQPQHF. The CDR3 region has the DNA TGTGCCAGCAATGACCAGGGGGCGCTTGGCCAGCCCCAGCATTTT. The chain joins TRBV6-1 to TRBJ1-5, with TRBD1 matching over 8 bases. Trimming took 7 bases from V and 7 from J; bases not matched to a gene: 12. Germline lookup yields CDR1 MNHNS and CDR2 SASEGT. The CDR3 has 15 amino acids.

The V gene is TRBV27, the J gene TRBJ1-6; D is possibly TRBD1 (5 bases). The germline V gene has CDR1 MNHEY and CDR2 SMNVEV (reference sequence). Trimming took off 4 bases at V and 8 bases at J, with 9 bases between the two ends. The CDR3 spans 13 residues. CDR3 amino acids: CASSWTRDSPLHF. The CDR3 coding sequence is TGTGCCAGCAGTTGGACAAGGGATTCACCCCTCCACTTT.

CDR3 sequence reads: CASTQSGYNSPLHF. The DNA of the CDR3 is TGCGCCAGCACCCAATCAGGTTATAATTCACCCCTCCACTTT. The rearrangement uses TRBV5-1 and TRBJ1-6; D is undetermined. Germline assignment: CDR1 SGHRS and CDR2 YFSETQ. The CDR3 extends over 14 amino acids. V lost 6 bases and J 4 bases, leaving 11 bases between the germline ends.

The rearrangement uses TRBV23-1 and TRBJ2-7; 10 nucleotides align to TRBD1. TRBV23-1 is an open reading frame whose function is uncertain. CDR3 length equals 15 residues. The trim removed 3 bases at V and 6 bases at J, leaving 8 bases unmatched. The chain's CDR3 is CASSQSRDRGVEQYF. As DNA, the CDR3 is TGCGCCAGCAGTCAGTCCCGGGACAGGGGCGTCGAGCAGTACTTC.

The rearrangement uses TRBV27 and TRBJ1-5; D uncertain. CDR1 is MNHEY and CDR2 is SMNVEV in the germline V gene (reference sequence). V dropped 0 bases and J dropped 1 base, with 13 bases sitting between them. CDR3 length equals 17 residues. The DNA for the CDR3 is TGTGCCAGCAGTTTATCGATCGGGGAACGGAGCAATCAGCCCCAGCATTTT. Amino acids: CASSLSIGERSNQPQHF.

The CDR3 loop reads CASSFLQGQEAFF. DNA of the CDR3: TGTGCCAGCAGCTTTCTACAGGGCCAGGAAGCTTTCTTT. The chain employs TRBV7-3 and TRBJ1-1, with D possibly being TRBD1 (6 bases). CDR1 is SGHTA, CDR2 FQGTGA, per germline. The CDR3 extends over 13 amino acids. Trimming stripped 3 bases from V and 8 bases from J, with 13 bases between.